This T cell receptor (beta chain) emerged from a study of glioma-infiltrating T cells. The V gene lost 3 bases and the J gene lost 8 bases, with 13 bases spanning the gap. Germline-derived CDR1 and CDR2 are DFQATT and SNEGSKA (reference sequence). CDR3 length equals 12 residues. This clonotype was seen at least ten times. The iRepertoire nested amplicon-rescue multiplex PCR amplified TCR alpha and beta CDR3s from RNA. TCRdb fed the multiplex PCR reads into MiXCR, producing one record per CDR3 protein. The sample has approximately 400,000 distinct CDR3 sequences; 41% are singletons. The clonotype originates from a human donor with low-grade glioma or glioblastoma, undergoing nonglioma brain surgery, or in good health (not recorded which). The sample was glioma tissue, nonneoplastic brain tissue, or PBMCs (not recorded which). The chain employs TRBV20-1 and TRBJ1-1; D unclear. The DNA of the CDR3 is TGCAGTGCTAGCCCCCCCGGGCGCGAAGCTTTCTTT. This translates into CSASPPGREAFF.